One sample yielded the 3 T cell receptor beta chains listed below, sequenced in a study of CD8 T cells in ankylosing spondylitis (dated by TCRdb to the late 2010s). Library preparation used 5' RACE. Sequenced using an Illumina HiSeq 2500. TCRdb itself trimmed the public reads at Q25 with fastp, ran MiXCR and retained productive beta chains. All rows with the same CDR3 protein become a single entry with the most common DNA and genes. This sample is represented by tens of thousands of distinct CDR3 sequences; 5% to 5.5% of them were singletons. The ten largest clones take up approximately 1.7% of the sample. The sequenced material came from blood, either unsorted or a sorted T cell fraction (not recorded which). These TCRs come from a female donor with ankylosing spondylitis or in good health (not recorded which).

This clonotype occurred a few times. The rearrangement joins TRBV9 to TRBJ1-3, with D hard to call. V was shortened by 0 bases and J by 0 bases, with 10 bases between the two germline ends. CDR3 length: 16 amino acids. CDR1 is SGDLS and CDR2 is YYNGEE in the germline V gene. The CDR3 DNA follows: TGTGCCAGCAGCGTAGGGGCGACCAACTCTGGAAACACCATATATTTT. Translated, it gives CASSVGATNSGNTIYF.

This clonotype occurred many times. The J gene is TRBJ2-2, the V gene TRBV9, with TRBD2 matching over 8 bases. Germline trimming cut 0 bases from V and 1 base from J; bases unmatched to any gene: 5. This CDR3 comprises 17 residues. The germline CDR1 and CDR2 sequences are SGDLS and YYNGEE. The DNA for the CDR3 is TGTGCCAGCAGCGTAGCTCAGCTAGCGGGGAACACCGGGGAGCTGTTTTTT. This codes for CASSVAQLAGNTGELFF.

This clonotype was seen repeatedly, ten times or more. This chain connects TRBV9 to TRBJ2-3; unclear D gene. The germline V gene encodes CDR1 SGDLS and CDR2 YYNGEE. CDR3 length: 14 residues. Trimming took off 0 bases at V and 3 bases at J, with 8 bases between the two ends. The CDR3 is CASSVVTETDTQYF. The CDR3 nucleotides are TGTGCCAGCAGCGTAGTGACCGAAACAGATACGCAGTATTTT.